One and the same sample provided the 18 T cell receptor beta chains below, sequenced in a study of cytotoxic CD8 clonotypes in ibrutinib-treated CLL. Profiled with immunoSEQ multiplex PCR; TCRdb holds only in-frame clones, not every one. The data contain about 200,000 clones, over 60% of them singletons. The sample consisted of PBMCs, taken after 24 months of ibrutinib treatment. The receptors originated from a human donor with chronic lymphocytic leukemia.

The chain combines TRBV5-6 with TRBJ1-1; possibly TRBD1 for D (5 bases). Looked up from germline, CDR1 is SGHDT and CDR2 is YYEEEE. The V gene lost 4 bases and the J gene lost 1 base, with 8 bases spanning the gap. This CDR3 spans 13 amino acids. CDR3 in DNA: TGTGCCAGCAGCATTGACAGGAACACTGAAGCTTTCTTT. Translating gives CASSIDRNTEAFF.

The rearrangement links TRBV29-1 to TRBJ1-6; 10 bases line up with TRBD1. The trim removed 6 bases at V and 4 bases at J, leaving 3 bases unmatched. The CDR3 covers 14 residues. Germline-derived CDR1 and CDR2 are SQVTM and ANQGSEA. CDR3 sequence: CSVRDRGYNSPLHF. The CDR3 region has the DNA TGCAGCGTCCGGGACAGGGGTTATAATTCACCCCTCCACTTT.

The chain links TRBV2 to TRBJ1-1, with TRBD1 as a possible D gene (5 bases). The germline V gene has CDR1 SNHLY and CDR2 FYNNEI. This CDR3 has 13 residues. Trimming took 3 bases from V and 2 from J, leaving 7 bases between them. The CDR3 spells CASSEGHNTEAFF. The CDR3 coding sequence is TGTGCCAGCAGTGAGGGGCACAACACTGAAGCTTTCTTT.

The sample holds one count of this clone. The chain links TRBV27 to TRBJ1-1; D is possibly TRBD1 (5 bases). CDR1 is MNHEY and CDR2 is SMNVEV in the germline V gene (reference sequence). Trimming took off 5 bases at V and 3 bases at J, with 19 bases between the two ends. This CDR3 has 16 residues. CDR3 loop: CASSHYATGGHTEAFF. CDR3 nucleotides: TGTGCCAGCAGTCACTACGCTACAGGTGGTCACACTGAAGCTTTCTTT.

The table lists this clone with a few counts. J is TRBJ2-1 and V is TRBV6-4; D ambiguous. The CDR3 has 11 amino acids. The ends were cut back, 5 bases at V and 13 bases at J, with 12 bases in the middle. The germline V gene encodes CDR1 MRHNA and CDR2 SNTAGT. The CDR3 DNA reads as TGTGCCAGCAGTATCCTGGCTAGTCAGTTCTTC. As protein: CASSILASQFF.

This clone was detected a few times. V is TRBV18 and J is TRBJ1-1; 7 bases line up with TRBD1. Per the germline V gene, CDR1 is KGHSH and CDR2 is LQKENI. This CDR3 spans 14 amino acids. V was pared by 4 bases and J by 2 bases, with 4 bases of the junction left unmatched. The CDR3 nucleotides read TGTGCCAGCTCACGAACAGGGGAAAACACTGAAGCTTTCTTT. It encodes CASSRTGENTEAFF.

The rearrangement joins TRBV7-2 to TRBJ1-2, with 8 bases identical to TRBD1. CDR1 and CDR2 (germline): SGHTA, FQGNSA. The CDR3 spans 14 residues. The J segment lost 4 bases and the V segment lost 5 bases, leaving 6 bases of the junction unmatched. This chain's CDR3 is CASSQGQGSYGYTF. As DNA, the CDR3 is TGTGCCAGCAGCCAAGGACAGGGCTCCTATGGCTACACCTTC.

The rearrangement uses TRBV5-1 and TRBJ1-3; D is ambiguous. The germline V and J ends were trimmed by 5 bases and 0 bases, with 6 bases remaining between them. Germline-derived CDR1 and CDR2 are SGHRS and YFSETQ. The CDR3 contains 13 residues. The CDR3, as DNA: TGCGCCAGCAGTACGGACTCTGGAAACACCATATATTTT. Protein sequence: CASSTDSGNTIYF. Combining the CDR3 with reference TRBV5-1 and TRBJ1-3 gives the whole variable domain KAGVTQTPRYLIKTRGQQVTLSCSPISGHRSVSWYQQTPGQGLQFLFEYFSETQRNKGNFPGRFSGRQFSNSRSEMNVSTLELGDSALYLCASSTDSGNTIYFGEGSWLTVV.

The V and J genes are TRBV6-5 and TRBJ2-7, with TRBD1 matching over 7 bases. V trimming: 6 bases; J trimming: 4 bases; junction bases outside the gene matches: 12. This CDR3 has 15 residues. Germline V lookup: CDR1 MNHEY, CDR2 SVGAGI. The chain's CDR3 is CASRPRQGYAYEQYF. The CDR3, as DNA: TGTGCCAGCAGGCCAAGACAGGGTTATGCGTACGAGCAGTACTTC.

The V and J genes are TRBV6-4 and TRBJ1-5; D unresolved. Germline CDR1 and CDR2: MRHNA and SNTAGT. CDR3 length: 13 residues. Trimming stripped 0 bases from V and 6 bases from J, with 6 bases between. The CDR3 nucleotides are TGTGCCAGCAGTGACTCGATGGGTCAGCCCCAGCATTTT. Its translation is CASSDSMGQPQHF.

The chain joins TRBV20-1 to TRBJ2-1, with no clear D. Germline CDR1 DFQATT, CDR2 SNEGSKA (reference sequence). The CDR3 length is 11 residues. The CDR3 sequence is CTSARYNEQFF. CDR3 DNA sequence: TGCACCAGCGCTCGATACAATGAGCAGTTCTTC.

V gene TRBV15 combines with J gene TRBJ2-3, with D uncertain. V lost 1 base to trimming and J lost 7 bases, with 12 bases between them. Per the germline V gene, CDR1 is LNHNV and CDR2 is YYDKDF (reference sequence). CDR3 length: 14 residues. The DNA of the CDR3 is TGTGCCACCAGCAGAGTGAGGTATCTAAATACGCAGTATTTT. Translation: CATSRVRYLNTQYF.

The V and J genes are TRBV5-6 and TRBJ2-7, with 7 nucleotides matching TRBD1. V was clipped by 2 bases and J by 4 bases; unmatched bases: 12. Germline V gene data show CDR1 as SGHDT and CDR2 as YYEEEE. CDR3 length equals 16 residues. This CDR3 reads CASSFWTGPNGYEQYF. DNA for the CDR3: TGTGCCAGCAGCTTTTGGACAGGTCCGAATGGGTACGAGCAGTACTTC.

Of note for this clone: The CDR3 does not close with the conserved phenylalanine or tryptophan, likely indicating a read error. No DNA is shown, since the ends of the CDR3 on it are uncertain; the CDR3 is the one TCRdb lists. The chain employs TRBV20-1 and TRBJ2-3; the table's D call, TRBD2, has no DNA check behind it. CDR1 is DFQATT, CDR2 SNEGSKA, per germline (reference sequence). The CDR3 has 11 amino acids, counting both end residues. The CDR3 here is CSARRGLGPFY.

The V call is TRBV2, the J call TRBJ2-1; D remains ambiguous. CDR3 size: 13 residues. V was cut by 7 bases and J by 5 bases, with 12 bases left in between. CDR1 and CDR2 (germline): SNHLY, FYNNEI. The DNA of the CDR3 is TGTGCCAGCAAATGGTGGCAGAACAATGAGCAGTTCTTC. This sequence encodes CASKWWQNNEQFF.

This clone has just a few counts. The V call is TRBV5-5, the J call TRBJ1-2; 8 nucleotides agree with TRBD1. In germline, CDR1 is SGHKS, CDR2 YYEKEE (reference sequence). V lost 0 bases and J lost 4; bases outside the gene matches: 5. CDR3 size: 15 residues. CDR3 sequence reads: CASSLAGGGGYGYTF. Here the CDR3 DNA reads TGTGCCAGCAGCTTGGCAGGGGGCGGCGGCTATGGCTACACCTTC.

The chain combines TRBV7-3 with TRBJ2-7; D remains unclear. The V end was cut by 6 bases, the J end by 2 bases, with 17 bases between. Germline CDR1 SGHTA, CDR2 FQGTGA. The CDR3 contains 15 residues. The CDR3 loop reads CASSPTFFVTYEQYF. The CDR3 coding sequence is TGTGCCAGCAGTCCAACATTCTTTGTCACCTACGAGCAGTACTTC. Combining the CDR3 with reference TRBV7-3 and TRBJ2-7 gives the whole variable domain GAGVSQTPSNKVTEKGKYVELRCDPISGHTALYWYRQSLGQGPEFLIYFQGTGAADDSGLPNDRFFAVRPEGSVSTLKIQRTERGDSAVYLCASSPTFFVTYEQYFGPGTRLTVT.

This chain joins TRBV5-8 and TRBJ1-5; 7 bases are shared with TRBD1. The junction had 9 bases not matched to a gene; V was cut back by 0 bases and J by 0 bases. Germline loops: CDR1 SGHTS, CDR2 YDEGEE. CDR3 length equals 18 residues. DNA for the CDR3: TGTGCCAGCAGCTTGGCATGGGGGGACAGAAATAGCAATCAGCCCCAGCATTTT. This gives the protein CASSLAWGDRNSNQPQHF.